The T cell receptor beta chain described here comes from a study of glioma-infiltrating T cells after dendritic cell vaccination. Study details: Patients received three intradermal dendritic cell vaccine injections at biweekly intervals.

CDR1 SGHVS and CDR2 FNYEAQ come from the germline V gene. V lost 5 bases and J lost 5; bases outside the gene matches: 8. There are 16 residues in the CDR3. Blood PBMC samples: pre-vaccination, two weeks post third vaccination, and at tumor progression. Input was around 2 ug genomic DNA, or all available if less. Some clones are missing from TCRdb's copy, which holds only in-frame ones; the method was immunoSEQ multiplex PCR. The sample records more than 85,000 clones, more than 75% being singletons. Source: blood, taken before dendritic cell vaccination. V usage is TRBV7-6 and J usage is TRBJ2-5, with 13 bases identical to TRBD2. This TCR came from a human donor with glioblastoma. The CDR3 sequence is CASSPTGLAGEETQYF. The DNA for the CDR3 is TGTGCCAGCAGCCCTACCGGACTAGCGGGAGAGGAGACCCAGTACTTC.